This T cell receptor (beta chain) was profiled in a study of beta chain features in type 1 diabetes. Study-wide findings and caveats: Within patients, naive, central memory and Treg TCRB repertoires seemed more similar than within healthy donors.

Reverse transcription of all isolated RNA meant that expressed TCRB transcripts were sequenced. Produced via immunoSEQ multiplex PCR; TCRdb's table is partial and in-frame only. Of roughly 400,000 clones detected, more than 13% appear once; the ten largest clones hold approximately 0.019%. This CDR3 spans 17 amino acids. V shed 5 bases and J shed 0 bases, with 14 bases lying between them. Germline V gene data show CDR1 as SGHTA and CDR2 as FQGTGA. Isolation of CD4+ naive, central memory, regulatory and stem cell-like memory cells was achieved by sorting via CD45RO/CCR7/CD25/CD127/CD95/CD27. This clone turned up a few times. Its matching antigen is unknown.

The sequence came from a woman younger than 35 in good health. The specimen was naive CD4+ T cells from blood. The rearrangement joins TRBV7-3 to TRBJ2-6; D remains ambiguous. In DNA form, the CDR3 reads TGTGCCAGCAGCCGTGTTGCCGGTTTCTCTGGGGCCAACGTCCTGACTTTC. Translated: CASSRVAGFSGANVLTF. The full variable domain, in which reference TRBV7-3 and TRBJ2-6 provide the parts outside the CDR3, is GAGVSQTPSNKVTEKGKYVELRCDPISGHTALYWYRQSLGQGPEFLIYFQGTGAADDSGLPNDRFFAVRPEGSVSTLKIQRTERGDSAVYLCASSRVAGFSGANVLTFGAGSRLTVL.